This TCR beta chain was recovered during a study of patients and donors after allogeneic stem cell transplantation. This clonotype was detected only a few times. Trimming pared 4 bases from V and 4 bases from J, leaving 17 bases between. Germline V gives CDR1 SGHRS, CDR2 YFSETQ. CDR3 length: 15 amino acids. TCRdb processed the RT-PCR reads anew with MiXCR; each CDR3 protein has one entry. The sample consists of approximately 160,000 distinct CDR3 sequences, approximately 25% of them appearing once. The sample consisted of blood, either unsorted or a sorted T cell fraction (not recorded which). The chain carries TRBV5-1 and TRBJ1-2, with D possibly TRBD1 on 6 matching bases. This clonotype was sampled from a human donor who was either an allogeneic HSCT recipient or a stem cell or donor lymphocyte infusion donor (not recorded which). It is not recorded whose cells these are; they may come from a transplant donor. The CDR3 region is CASSPALQGSYGYTF. CDR3 DNA: TGCGCCAGCAGCCCCGCCCTACAGGGATCCTATGGCTACACCTTC.